This TCR beta chain was recovered during a study of OX40 agonist ivuxolimab in advanced cancers. Here immunoSEQ multiplex PCR was the method, and the copy in TCRdb shows in-frame clones only, minus some. The sample includes under 80,000 clones, roughly nine tenths seen only once; the top ten take around 0.78%. A note on this clone: Its antigen is not identified.

V was cut by 0 bases and J by 2 bases, with 11 bases left in between. CDR3 size: 15 residues. Per the germline V gene, CDR1 is SGHRS and CDR2 is YFSETQ. Study observations and caveats: Determination of antigen specificity was not performed for the expanded peripheral T cells. The average count of expanded clones was higher among CD8+ T cells than among CD4+.

The starting material was CD4+ or CD8+ T cells sorted from blood, obtained in a trial of the OX40 agonist ivuxolimab. The sequence derives from an adult with an advanced solid tumor such as melanoma, head and neck, liver or kidney cancer. The chain recombines TRBV5-1 with TRBJ2-5, with D tentatively TRBD2 (6 bases). The CDR3 region is CASSLVGGPQETQYF. Written as DNA, the CDR3 is TGCGCCAGCAGCTTGGTGGGGGGTCCTCAAGAGACCCAGTACTTC.